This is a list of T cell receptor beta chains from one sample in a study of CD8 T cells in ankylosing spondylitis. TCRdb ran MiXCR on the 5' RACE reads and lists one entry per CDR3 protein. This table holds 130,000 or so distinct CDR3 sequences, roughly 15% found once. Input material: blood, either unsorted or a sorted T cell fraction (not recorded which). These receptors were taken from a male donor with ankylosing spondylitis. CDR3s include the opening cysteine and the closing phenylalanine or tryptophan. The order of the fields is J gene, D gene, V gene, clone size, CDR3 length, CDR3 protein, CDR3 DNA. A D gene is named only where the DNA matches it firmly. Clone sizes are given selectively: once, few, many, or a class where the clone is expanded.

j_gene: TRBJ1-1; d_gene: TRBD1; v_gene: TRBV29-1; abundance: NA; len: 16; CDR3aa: CSVEGTGDRGNTEAFF; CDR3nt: TGCAGCGTTGAAGGTACCGGGGACAGGGGGAATACTGAAGCTTTCTTT
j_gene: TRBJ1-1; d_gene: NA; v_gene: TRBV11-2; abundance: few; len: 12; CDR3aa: CASSLWDTEAFF; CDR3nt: TGTGCCAGCAGCTTATGGGACACTGAAGCTTTCTTT
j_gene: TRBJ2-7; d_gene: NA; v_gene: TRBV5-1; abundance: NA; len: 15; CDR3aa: CASSLVDRVSYEQYF; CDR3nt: TGCGCCAGCAGCTTGGTGGACAGAGTCTCCTACGAGCAGTACTTC
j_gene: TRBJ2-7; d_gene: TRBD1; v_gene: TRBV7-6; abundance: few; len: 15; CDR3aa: CASSLVVDRGYEQYF; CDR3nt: TGTGCCAGCAGCTTAGTAGTGGACAGGGGCTACGAGCAGTACTTC
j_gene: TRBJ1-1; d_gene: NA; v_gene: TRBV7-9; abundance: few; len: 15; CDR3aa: CASSPLLRDRSQAFF; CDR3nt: TGTGCCAGCAGCCCCTTGCTCCGGGACCGGTCGCAAGCTTTCTTT
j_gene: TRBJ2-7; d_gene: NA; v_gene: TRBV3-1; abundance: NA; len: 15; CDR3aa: CASSPPLAGLDEQYF; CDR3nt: TGTGCCAGCAGCCCCCCGTTAGCCGGATTAGACGAGCAGTACTTC
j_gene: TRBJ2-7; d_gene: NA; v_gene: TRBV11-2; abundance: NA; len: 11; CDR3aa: CASSLPYEQYF; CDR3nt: TGTGCCAGCAGCTTACCGTACGAGCAGTACTTC
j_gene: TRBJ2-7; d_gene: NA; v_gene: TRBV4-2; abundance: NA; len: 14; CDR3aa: CASSQGPLGIEQYF; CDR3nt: TGTGCCAGCAGCCAAGGACCCCTGGGCATCGAGCAGTACTTC
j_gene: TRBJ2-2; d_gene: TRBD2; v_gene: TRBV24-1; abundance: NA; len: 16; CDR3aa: CATSDGVAGLTGELFF; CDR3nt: TGTGCCACCAGTGATGGTGTAGCGGGGCTCACCGGGGAGCTGTTTTTT
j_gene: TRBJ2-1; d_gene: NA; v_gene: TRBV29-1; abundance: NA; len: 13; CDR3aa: CSPWEFPYNEQFF; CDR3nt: TGCAGCCCGTGGGAGTTCCCCTACAATGAGCAGTTCTTC
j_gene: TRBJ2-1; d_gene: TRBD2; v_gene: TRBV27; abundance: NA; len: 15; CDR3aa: CASSTLAGAHNEQFF; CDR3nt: TGTGCCAGCAGTACCCTAGCGGGAGCCCACAATGAGCAGTTCTTC
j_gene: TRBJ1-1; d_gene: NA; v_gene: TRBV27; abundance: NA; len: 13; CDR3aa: CASSSPRETEAFF; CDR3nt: TGTGCCAGCAGTTCCCCCAGGGAGACTGAAGCTTTCTTT
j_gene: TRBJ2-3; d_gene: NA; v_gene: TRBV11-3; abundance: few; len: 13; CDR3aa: CASSLMGTDTQYF; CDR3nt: TGTGCCAGCAGCTTAATGGGCACAGATACGCAGTATTTT
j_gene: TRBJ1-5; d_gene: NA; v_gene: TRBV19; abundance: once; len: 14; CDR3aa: CASSIGVDRQPQHF; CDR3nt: TGTGCCAGTAGTATAGGGGTTGACCGGCAGCCCCAGCATTTT
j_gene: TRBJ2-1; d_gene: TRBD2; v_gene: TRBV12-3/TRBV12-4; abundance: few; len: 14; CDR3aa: CASSRAGGVSEQFF; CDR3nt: TGTGCCAGCAGTCGAGCGGGAGGCGTAAGTGAGCAGTTCTTC
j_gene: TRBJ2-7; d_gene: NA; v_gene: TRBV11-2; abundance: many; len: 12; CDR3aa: CASSLNGYEQYF; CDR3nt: TGTGCCAGCAGCTTAAACGGATACGAGCAGTACTTC
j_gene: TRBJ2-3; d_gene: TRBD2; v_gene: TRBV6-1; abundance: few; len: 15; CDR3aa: CASLRGSGSSDTQYF; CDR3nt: TGTGCCAGCCTCCGGGGGAGCGGGAGTTCAGATACGCAGTATTTT
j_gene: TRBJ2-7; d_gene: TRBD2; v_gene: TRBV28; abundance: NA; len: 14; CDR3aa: CASNRVAGGSEQYF; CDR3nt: TGTGCCAGCAACAGAGTAGCGGGAGGGTCCGAGCAGTACTTC
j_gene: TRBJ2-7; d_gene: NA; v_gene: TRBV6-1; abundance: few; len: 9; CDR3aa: CASTLQRYF; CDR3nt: TGTGCCAGCACCCTCCAGCGGTACTTC
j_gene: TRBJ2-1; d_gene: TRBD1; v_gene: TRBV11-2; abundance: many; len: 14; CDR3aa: CASSLARGFNEQFF; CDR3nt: TGTGCCAGCAGCTTAGCCAGGGGGTTTAATGAGCAGTTCTTC
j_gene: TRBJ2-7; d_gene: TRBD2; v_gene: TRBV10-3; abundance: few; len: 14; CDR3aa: CAIGRTGGSYEQYF; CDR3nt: TGTGCCATCGGGAGAACGGGAGGCTCCTACGAGCAGTACTTC
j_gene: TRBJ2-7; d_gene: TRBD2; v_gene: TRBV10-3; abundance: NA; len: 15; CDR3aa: CATKETSGGIYEQYF; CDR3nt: TGTGCCACCAAAGAGACTAGCGGGGGAATCTACGAGCAGTACTTC
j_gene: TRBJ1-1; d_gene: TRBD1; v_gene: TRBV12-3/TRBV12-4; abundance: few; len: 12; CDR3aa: CASRTGGTEAFF; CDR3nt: TGTGCCAGCAGGACAGGGGGAACTGAAGCTTTCTTT
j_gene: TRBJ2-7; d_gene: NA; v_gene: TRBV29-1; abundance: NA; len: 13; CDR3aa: CSASSADSYEQYF; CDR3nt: TGCAGCGCGTCCTCAGCGGACTCCTACGAGCAGTACTTC
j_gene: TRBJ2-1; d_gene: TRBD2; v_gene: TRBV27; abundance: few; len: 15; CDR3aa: CASSPGTSGYNEQFF; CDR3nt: TGTGCCAGCAGTCCCGGGACTAGCGGGTACAATGAGCAGTTCTTC
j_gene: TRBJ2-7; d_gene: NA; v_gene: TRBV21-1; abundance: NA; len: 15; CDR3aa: CASSKESPNGHEQYF; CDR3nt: TGTGCCAGCAGCAAAGAGAGCCCAAACGGCCACGAGCAGTACTTC
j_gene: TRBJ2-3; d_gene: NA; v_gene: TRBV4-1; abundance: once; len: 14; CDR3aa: CASSHFEATDTQYF; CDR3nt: TGCGCCAGCTCTCATTTCGAGGCCACAGATACGCAGTATTTT